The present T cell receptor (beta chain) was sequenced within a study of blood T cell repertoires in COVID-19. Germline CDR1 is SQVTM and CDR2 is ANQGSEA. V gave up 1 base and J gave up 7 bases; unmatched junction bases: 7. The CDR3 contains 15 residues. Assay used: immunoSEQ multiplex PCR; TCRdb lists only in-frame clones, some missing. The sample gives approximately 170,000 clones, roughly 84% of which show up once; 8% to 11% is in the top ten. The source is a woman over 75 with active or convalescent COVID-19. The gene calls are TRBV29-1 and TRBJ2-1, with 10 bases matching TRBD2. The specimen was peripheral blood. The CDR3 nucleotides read TGCAGCGTTGAAGTAAGGAGCGGGAGGGCGAATGAGCAGTTCTTC. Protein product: CSVEVRSGRANEQFF.